These 10 T cell receptor beta chains were sequenced from one sample in a study of human T cells and chemical hapten exposure. In TCRdb, the RACE reads were re-called with MiXCR into one record per CDR3 protein. The sample records around 380,000 distinct CDR3 sequences, 5.5% being singletons. Time point reported: pre-sensitization, week 0. The treatment is: therapeutic diphenylcyclopropenone sensitization with weekly scalp DPC. This sample comprised whole blood, obtained in connection with sensitization to the hapten diphenylcyclopropenone (DPC). The origin of the receptors is a woman under 30 with alopecia areata. Some clones in this sample may be carry-over from other donors' samples.

This clonotype was observed a handful of times. The gene calls are TRBV6-5 and TRBJ1-6; D call uncertain. The V end lost 2 bases, the J end lost 6 bases, and 8 bases lay between the germline ends. The CDR3 loop spans 14 amino acids. The V gene's germline CDR1 is MNHEY and CDR2 SVGAGI. The CDR3: CASSYEAANSPLHF. CDR3 in DNA: TGTGCCAGCAGTTACGAGGCCGCTAATTCACCCCTCCACTTT.

The chain employs TRBV29-1 and TRBJ2-1; D gene unclear. There are 16 residues in the CDR3. Trimming shortened V by 1 base and J by 5 bases, and 18 bases separated the two germline ends. Germline loops: CDR1 SQVTM, CDR2 ANQGSEA. The DNA for the CDR3 is TGCAGCGTTGAAGGGGCCGCCGTGGCCCTACACAATGAGCAGTTCTTC. The encoded protein is CSVEGAAVALHNEQFF.

This clonotype was found many times. The chain has TRBV7-9 and TRBJ2-3, with 8 bases that match TRBD2. Trimming cost V 1 base and J 8 bases; bases outside gene matches: 8. Germline CDR1 and CDR2: SEHNR and FQNEAQ (reference sequence). CDR3 size: 15 residues. The CDR3: CASSLVLAVPGTQYF. CDR3 sequence (DNA): TGTGCCAGCAGCTTAGTACTAGCGGTTCCGGGTACGCAGTATTTT. Combining the CDR3 with reference TRBV7-9 and TRBJ2-3 gives the whole variable domain DTGVSQNPRHKITKRGQNVTFRCDPISEHNRLYWYRQTLGQGPEFLTYFQNEAQLEKSRLLSDRFSAERPKGSFSTLEIQRTEQGDSAMYLCASSLVLAVPGTQYFGPGTRLTVL.

V gene TRBV9 combines with J gene TRBJ1-1, with D maybe TRBD1 (5 bases). Germline CDR1 SGDLS, CDR2 YYNGEE. This CDR3 comprises 13 residues. Trimming removed 6 bases at V and 3 bases at J, with 12 bases between. CDR3 in amino acids: CASNNPGDTEAFF. As DNA, the CDR3 is TGTGCCAGCAACAACCCGGGGGACACTGAAGCTTTCTTT.

This clonotype came up many times. This chain links TRBV12-3 or TRBV12-4 with TRBJ2-2; 11 bases line up with TRBD2. The CDR3 runs 16 residues. The junction had 6 bases not matched to a gene; V was cut back by 4 bases and J by 5 bases. As DNA, the CDR3 is TGTGCCAGCAGTTCGACTAGCGGGACAGCTACCGGGGAGCTGTTTTTT. Translation gives CASSSTSGTATGELFF.

In this sample, this clonotype turned up a few times. V is TRBV11-2 and J is TRBJ1-1; no reliable D call. Trimming took off 0 bases at V and 2 bases at J, with 7 bases between the two ends. Germline CDR1 is SGHAT and CDR2 is FQNNGV. This CDR3 has 14 amino acids. The CDR3 loop reads CASSLEEINTEAFF. The DNA of the CDR3 is TGTGCCAGCAGCTTAGAGGAAATTAACACTGAAGCTTTCTTT.

V usage is TRBV6-6 and J usage is TRBJ2-3, with TRBD1 as a possible D gene (6 bases). The CDR3 sequence is 14 residues long. The germline V and J ends were trimmed by 0 bases and 7 bases, with 11 bases remaining between them. Germline assignment: CDR1 MNHNY and CDR2 SVGAGI (reference sequence). CDR3 protein: CASSYSPGVNTQYF. The CDR3, as DNA: TGTGCCAGCAGTTACTCACCAGGGGTAAATACGCAGTATTTT.

This clonotype showed up many times. The chain couples TRBV6-2 or TRBV6-3 to TRBJ2-1; D not resolved. V was cut by 4 bases and J by 4 bases, with 8 bases left in between. The CDR3 is 13 residues long. Germline CDR1 MNHEY, CDR2 SVGEGT. The CDR3 sequence is CASSSQRYNEQFF. The CDR3 DNA reads TGTGCCAGCAGTTCACAGAGGTACAATGAGCAGTTCTTC.

This clonotype was observed many times. The V call is TRBV18, the J call TRBJ1-2; no reliable D call. This CDR3 region has 17 residues. V lost 1 base and J lost 1, with 16 bases in between. Germline lookup yields CDR1 KGHSH and CDR2 LQKENI. The CDR3 spells CASSPLMGGGDNYGYTF. CDR3 coding DNA: TGTGCCAGCTCACCACTAATGGGCGGCGGGGATAACTATGGCTACACCTTC.

At least ten counts were recorded for this clonotype. The CDR3 spells CASSVALESTDTQYF. As DNA, the CDR3 is TGTGCCAGCAGCGTAGCTCTAGAAAGCACAGATACGCAGTATTTT. The V gene is TRBV9, the J gene TRBJ2-3; the D is unclear. The CDR3 contains 15 residues. Deletions cut 0 bases from V and 0 bases from J, with 8 bases between. Per germline, CDR1 SGDLS and CDR2 YYNGEE.